The clone carrying this TCR beta chain has only a few counts. The antigen is not known. This entry is derived from a study of T cell responses to AZD1222 COVID-19 vaccine. The study's findings and limits: Spike as a whole was targeted by vaccine-associated CD4 TCRs, dominant at 160-218 and 743-854.

J gave up 10 bases and V 6 bases, and 21 bases lay outside the gene matches. The CDR3 spans 18 residues. CDR1 and CDR2 (germline): MDHEN, SYDVKM. Clones were read by immunoSEQ multiplex PCR, and TCRdb kept only the in-frame ones, dropping some. Of roughly 110,000 clones in the sample, 80% to 90% were seen once. This TCR was sampled from an adult in good health. The rearrangement links TRBV28 to TRBJ2-1, with 10 bases aligning to TRBD2. The starting material was peripheral blood, obtained on day 0 of AZD1222 vaccination. The CDR3, as DNA: TGTGCCAGCAGCTCCCTCTCTCTAGCGGGAGTAACGAGGGGCGAGCAGTTCTTC. Protein sequence: CASSSLSLAGVTRGEQFF.